The sequence of this TCR beta chain was determined in a study of blood T cell repertoires in COVID-19. Authors' analysis steps: Amplifying reference gene primers gave estimates of nucleated cell counts. This table comes from immunoSEQ multiplex PCR, and its TCRdb copy is limited to in-frame clones, with some not included. V and J calls and clone size are as listed in that table; D and trimming were resolved from the DNA. The table records hundreds of thousands of clones, approximately 90% of them present only once. Germline lookup yields CDR1 SGHNT and CDR2 YYREEE (reference sequence). Trimming took off 1 base at V and 3 bases at J, with 14 bases between the two ends. The CDR3 extends over 15 amino acids.

The genes are TRBV5-4 and TRBJ2-7, with D possibly TRBD2 on 5 matching bases. The sample consisted of PBMCs or T cells enriched from blood (not recorded which). This clonotype was sampled from a young woman who had been exposed to COVID-19. This CDR3 reads CASSLSGERNYEQYF. The CDR3 DNA reads TGTGCCAGCAGCTTGTCCGGGGAAAGGAACTACGAGCAGTACTTC.